The subject of this entry is one TCR beta chain. Its cognate antigen is unknown. Using genomic DNA as the template, TCR beta VDJ and CDR3 profiling was carried out. One entry per CDR3 protein results from TCRdb running MiXCR on the reads. The sample records about 200,000 distinct CDR3 sequences, 60% to 80% being singletons. These data belong to a study of CD8+CD57+ T cells in acquired aplastic anemia. Overall study context: The study obtained an average of approximately 2.9 ug of DNA from sorted CD4+ and CD8+ cells. Study-wide findings and caveats: Patients were compared with controls for CD8+ Simpson's diversity, and no significant difference emerged. About 27 shared CD8+ CDR3s appeared highly expressed within patients' immunodominant clones.

Trimming took 6 bases from V and 5 from J; bases not matched to a gene: 10. Germline V CDR1 and CDR2: SGHAT, FQDESV (reference sequence). The CDR3 has 14 amino acids. Those patients picked for sequencing had displayed CD8+CD57+ cell expansion on flow cytometry. The sequence derives from a human donor with aplastic anemia. Sequencing was performed on sorted CD4+, CD8+, or CD8+CD57+ T cells (not recorded which) from PBMCs. This chain uses TRBV11-1 with TRBJ2-7; 7 positions agree with TRBD2. The CDR3 sequence: CASRGGINPNEQYF. For the CDR3, the DNA is TGTGCCAGCAGGGGGGGGATCAACCCTAACGAGCAGTACTTC.